The clone carrying this T cell receptor (beta chain) showed up many times. The data originate from a study of spatial heterogeneity in lung cancer. Specified time point: sample taken at primary tumor resection. Material for sequencing was whole RNA from tumor, nontumor lung or frozen PBMC, left unsorted. The approximately 67 donors had untreated early-stage non-small cell lung cancer. The CDR3 is made up of 14 amino acids. Germline assignment: CDR1 LNHNV and CDR2 YYDKDF (reference sequence). The V and J ends lost 0 bases and 5 bases respectively, with 8 bases between them. Each CDR3 protein gets one entry after TCRdb re-called the 5' RACE reads with MiXCR. Of approximately 49,000 distinct CDR3 sequences detected, about 5.8% appear once; the ten largest clones hold approximately 12%.

Source: PBMCs, taken at surgery. The rearrangement uses TRBV15 and TRBJ2-1; no definite D call. The TCR comes from a male donor with early-stage non-small cell lung cancer. The CDR3 DNA sequence: TGTGCCACCAGCAGAGATCGTTGGGACAATGAGCAGTTCTTC. It codes for CATSRDRWDNEQFF.